The 21 T cell receptor beta chains reported below all come from one sample, sequenced in a study of T cell responses to AZD1222 COVID-19 vaccine. Libraries were prepared by immunoSEQ multiplex PCR; TCRdb keeps only in-frame clonotypes and omits some of them. The data contain approximately 150,000 clones, about 90% of them singletons. Sequencing used peripheral blood, obtained 28 days after the second AZD1222 dose. These receptors all come from an adult who received the AZD1222 COVID-19 vaccine.

V is TRBV6-4 and J is TRBJ2-6; the D gene is possibly TRBD1 (6 bases). Germline V CDR1 and CDR2: MRHNA, SNTAGT. V lost 0 bases and J lost 0, with 6 bases in between. The CDR3 is 16 amino acids. Written as DNA, the CDR3 is TGTGCCAGCAGTGACTCCAGGGGCTCTGGGGCCAACGTCCTGACTTTC. It yields the protein CASSDSRGSGANVLTF.

The rearrangement joins TRBV24-1 to TRBJ1-2, with TRBD1 identical over 7 bases. The CDR3 has 12 residues. Germline V lookup: CDR1 KGHDR, CDR2 SFDVKD. With V trimmed by 4 bases and J by 8 bases, 3 bases remained unmatched. The CDR3 nucleotides are TGTGCCACCAGTGACACAGGGGTAGGCTACACCTTC. It translates to CATSDTGVGYTF.

The rearrangement joins TRBV10-3 to TRBJ2-5; the D gene is possibly TRBD1 (6 bases). V lost 4 bases, J lost 3 bases, and 15 bases lay in between. Germline V gene sequence: CDR1 ENHRY, CDR2 SYGVKD. The CDR3 has 15 amino acids. The CDR3 sequence is CAISGIDRTKETQYF. CDR3 nucleotide sequence: TGTGCCATCAGTGGAATAGACAGGACGAAAGAGACCCAGTACTTC.

The CDR3 sequence: CASSAPGTRITDTQYF. The CDR3 DNA is TGTGCCAGCAGCGCCCCCGGGACTAGGATCACAGATACGCAGTATTTT. The gene calls are TRBV7-9 and TRBJ2-3, with 8 bases matching TRBD2. CDR1 is SEHNR and CDR2 is FQNEAQ in the germline V gene (reference sequence). There are 16 residues in the CDR3. V lost 5 bases to trimming and J lost 2 bases; unmatched junction nucleotides: 9.

The J gene is TRBJ2-7, the V gene TRBV27; 7 nucleotides align to TRBD2. V lost 5 bases to trimming and J lost 2 bases; unmatched junction nucleotides: 6. The CDR3 has 14 amino acids. Per germline, CDR1 MNHEY and CDR2 SMNVEV (reference sequence). The CDR3 region has the DNA TGTGCCAGCAGTCCTCAGCGGGACGCCTACGAGCAGTACTTC. Translated, it gives CASSPQRDAYEQYF.

The CDR3 reads CAWSRDRAYEQYF. CDR3 nucleotides: TGTGCCTGGAGCCGGGACAGAGCCTACGAGCAGTACTTC. The chain has TRBV30 and TRBJ2-7; TRBD1 aligns across 7 bases. With 3 bases clipped from V and 2 bases from J, the junction kept 4 bases outside the gene matches. The CDR3 runs 13 residues. Germline assignment: CDR1 GTSNPN and CDR2 SVGIG (reference sequence).

The chain has TRBV5-1 and TRBJ2-7; D is unresolved. The ends were cut back, 4 bases at V and 6 bases at J, with 14 bases in the middle. CDR3 length: 13 amino acids. Germline CDR1 is SGHRS and CDR2 is YFSETQ. The chain's CDR3 is CASSGQTETEQYF. Written as DNA, the CDR3 is TGCGCCAGCAGCGGGCAAACAGAGACCGAGCAGTACTTC. Drawing the rest from reference TRBV5-1 and TRBJ2-7, the complete variable domain is KAGVTQTPRYLIKTRGQQVTLSCSPISGHRSVSWYQQTPGQGLQFLFEYFSETQRNKGNFPGRFSGRQFSNSRSEMNVSTLELGDSALYLCASSGQTETEQYFGPGTRLTVT.

The chain recombines TRBV29-1 with TRBJ1-2; TRBD1 matches 9 bases. Per the germline V gene, CDR1 is SQVTM and CDR2 is ANQGSEA. The V and J ends lost 7 bases and 5 bases, in that order; junction bases with no gene match: 8. CDR3 length equals 13 residues. The CDR3 bases are TGCAGCGCCCGACAGGGGGATCGTTATGGCTACACCTTC. This gives the protein CSARQGDRYGYTF.

J is TRBJ2-6 and V is TRBV6-1, with 9 nucleotides matching TRBD1. The CDR3 has 18 amino acids. The trim removed 3 bases at V and 2 bases at J, leaving 8 bases unmatched. CDR1 is MNHNS, CDR2 SASEGT, per germline. CDR3 loop: CASSDDRGRRAGANVLTF. CDR3 DNA sequence: TGTGCCAGCAGTGATGACAGGGGGAGACGCGCTGGGGCCAACGTCCTGACTTTC.

V gene TRBV24-1 combines with J gene TRBJ2-7; D could derive from TRBD1 or TRBD2 (5 bases each). The CDR3 contains 16 residues. Looked up from germline, CDR1 is KGHDR and CDR2 is SFDVKD. The V end was cut by 2 bases, the J end by 4 bases, with 17 bases between. CDR3 sequence reads: CATSDSGTGTDYEQYF. The CDR3 DNA reads as TGTGCCACCAGTGATTCCGGGACCGGGACGGATTACGAGCAGTACTTC.

The chain combines TRBV6-5 with TRBJ1-1; no clear D. The V gene's germline CDR1 is MNHEY and CDR2 SVGAGI. There are 14 residues in the CDR3. V dropped 6 bases and J dropped 4 bases, with 15 bases sitting between them. The CDR3 DNA sequence: TGTGCCAGCAGCTGGGTCGGGTTCGGCACTGAAGCTTTCTTT. Amino acid sequence: CASSWVGFGTEAFF.

This chain joins TRBV9 and TRBJ1-6; unclear D gene. CDR3 length: 14 amino acids. From germline, CDR1 is SGDLS and CDR2 YYNGEE. Trimming shortened V by 4 bases and J by 14 bases, and 19 bases separated the two germline ends. CDR3 amino acids: CASSPLAQRSTLHF. CDR3 nucleotides: TGTGCCAGCAGCCCGCTTGCACAGCGTTCCACCCTCCACTTT.

V is TRBV4-2 and J is TRBJ2-3; 12 nucleotides match TRBD2. The germline CDR1 and CDR2 sequences are LGHNA and YNFKEQ. The CDR3 contains 18 residues. Trimming cost V 4 bases and J 3 bases; bases outside gene matches: 11. Here the CDR3 DNA reads TGTGCCAGCAGCCTCTTACCGGGACTAGCGGGCGGGACAGATACGCAGTATTTT. It codes for CASSLLPGLAGGTDTQYF.

The rearrangement links TRBV5-1 to TRBJ1-4; D is possibly TRBD1 (6 bases). Germline-derived CDR1 and CDR2 are SGHRS and YFSETQ. This CDR3 has 16 amino acids. V lost 4 bases and J 0 bases, leaving 13 bases between the germline ends. CDR3: CASSARGIATNEKLFF. DNA of the CDR3: TGCGCCAGCAGCGCAAGGGGGATTGCAACTAATGAAAAACTGTTTTTT.

V is TRBV30 and J is TRBJ1-3, with TRBD1 as a possible D gene (5 bases). This CDR3 spans 16 amino acids. CDR1 and CDR2 (germline): GTSNPN, SVGIG (reference sequence). V lost 2 bases and J 3 bases, leaving 17 bases between the germline ends. This CDR3 is CAWSIRGGSFGNTIYF. The CDR3, as DNA: TGTGCCTGGAGTATTCGGGGGGGATCTTTTGGAAACACCATATATTTT.

The chain links TRBV4-2 to TRBJ2-3; 12 bases fit TRBD2. The CDR3 has 18 amino acids. Germline lookup yields CDR1 LGHNA and CDR2 YNFKEQ. V gave up 3 bases and J gave up 0 bases; unmatched junction bases: 7. Here the CDR3 reads CASSQPSSGGDSTDTQYF. CDR3 in DNA: TGTGCCAGCAGCCAGCCATCTAGCGGGGGGGATAGCACAGATACGCAGTATTTT.

This clone was recorded only once. The V gene is TRBV6-6, the J gene TRBJ2-7; 10 bases align to TRBD1. Germline V gene sequence: CDR1 MNHNY, CDR2 SVGAGI (reference sequence). J was trimmed by 4 bases and V by 2 bases; bases with no gene match: 5. There are 15 residues in the CDR3. The CDR3 loop is CASSYQPGQGYEQYF. For the CDR3, the DNA is TGTGCCAGCAGTTACCAACCGGGACAGGGGTACGAGCAGTACTTC.

The chain links TRBV10-3 to TRBJ1-4; no clear D gene. Germline V gene data show CDR1 as ENHRY and CDR2 as SYGVKD. The CDR3 is 12 residues long. V was clipped by 1 base and J by 7 bases, with 4 bases between them. CDR3 DNA sequence: TGTGCCATCAGTGAGTTCGGTGAAAAACTGTTTTTT. It yields the protein CAISEFGEKLFF.

This clone was observed a single time. For the CDR3, the DNA is TGCGCCAGCAGTCTCGATGGGCTCAATCAGCCCCAGCATTTT. It is translated as CASSLDGLNQPQHF. The V gene is TRBV5-1, the J gene TRBJ1-5; D unclear. The CDR3 has 14 residues. The germline CDR1 and CDR2 sequences are SGHRS and YFSETQ. V was pared by 5 bases and J by 3 bases, with 12 bases between.

This clone was seen just once. The gene calls are TRBV6-9 and TRBJ1-4; 7 positions match TRBD1. Germline CDR1 is MNHGY and CDR2 is SVAAGI. With 10 bases clipped from V and 5 bases from J, the junction kept 13 bases outside the gene matches. The CDR3 has 15 amino acids. CDR3 DNA sequence: TGTGCCACCCAAGACTCGTCCAGGGGGAATGAAAAACTGTTTTTT. This sequence encodes CATQDSSRGNEKLFF.

This chain uses TRBV7-2 with TRBJ2-2, with a possible D match to TRBD2 (6 bases). Germline V gene data show CDR1 as SGHTA and CDR2 as FQGNSA. V was pared by 3 bases and J by 3 bases, with 14 bases between. The CDR3 extends over 16 amino acids. Written as DNA, the CDR3 is TGTGCCAGCAGCTTTTTGGGGAGGCCGCACACCGGGGAGCTGTTTTTT. It yields the protein CASSFLGRPHTGELFF.